This T cell receptor beta chain came from a study of control samples from healthy donors and cancer patients (dated by TCRdb to 2018 to 2021). Note on this clone: Its specific antigen is unknown. No base quality information exists; no much larger clone differs at one position.

The library was built by means of the immunoSEQ multiplex PCR assay. This immuneACCESS table, as held by TCRdb, lists in-frame sequences with V and J called but not all clones. Of the missing ones, under half trace to an unresolved V gene in checked studies; the others have no known cause. This sample comprises some 200,000 clones, 90% to 95% of them detected only once. More than 1.2% of the sample lies in the top ten. The sequence came from a man between 18 and 35 years old in good health. The sample taken for sequencing was blood.

DNA sequence: TGCGCCAGCAGCTTGGACGGGACAGATACGCAGTATTTT. It translates to CASSLDGTDTQYF. Here the chain combines TRBV5-1 and TRBJ2-3, with the D gene not confidently named. The germline V gene provides CDR1 SGHRS and CDR2 YFSETQ. Trimming takes 0 bases from V and 3 bases from J, and the germline ends sit 5 bases apart. The CDR3 holds 13 amino acids from the cysteine to the phenylalanine. The read is trimmed to its CDR3 DNA, 39 bases read in frame from base 1.